The 2 T cell receptor beta chains reported below all come from one sample, sequenced in a study of identical twins listed by TCRdb under 2016. Libraries were prepared through 5' RACE. Sequenced on an Illumina HiSeq 2000. TCRdb itself trimmed the public reads at Q25 with fastp, ran MiXCR and retained productive beta chains. Records with the same CDR3 protein are collapsed into one entry carrying the most frequent genes and DNA. This sample comprises some 590,000 distinct CDR3 sequences, roughly 9.9% of them detected only once. Around 3.2% of the sample belongs to the ten largest clones. The sample was also reused in another study, on yellow fever vaccine responses in identical twins.

Source material: PBMCs. The source of these receptors is a woman between 18 and 30 years old in good health.

The chain uses TRBV29-1 and TRBJ2-7; D is possibly TRBD1 (5 bases). Trimming removed 6 bases from V and 0 bases from J, with 12 bases in between. CDR1 and CDR2 from the germline V gene are SQVTM and ANQGSEA. CDR3 length equals 13 residues. In DNA form, the CDR3 reads TGCAGCGTCAAGGACATTTACTCCTACGAGCAGTACTTC. Protein sequence: CSVKDIYSYEQYF.

In this sample, this clonotype turned up many times. The CDR3 DNA is TGTGCCAGCTCACCAGTGGGATCCAGCACAGATACGCAGTATTTT. Translated: CASSPVGSSTDTQYF. The chain uses TRBV18 and TRBJ2-3, with D unresolved. The CDR3 is 15 residues long. Germline CDR1 and CDR2: KGHSH and LQKENI. Trimming removed 2 bases at V and 0 bases at J, with 9 bases between. Complete variable domain (other parts from reference TRBV18 and TRBJ2-3): NAGVMQNPRHLVRRRGQEARLRCSPMKGHSHVYWYRQLPEEGLKFMVYLQKENIIDESGMPKERFSAEFPKEGPSILRIQQVVRGDSAAYFCASSPVGSSTDTQYFGPGTRLTVL.